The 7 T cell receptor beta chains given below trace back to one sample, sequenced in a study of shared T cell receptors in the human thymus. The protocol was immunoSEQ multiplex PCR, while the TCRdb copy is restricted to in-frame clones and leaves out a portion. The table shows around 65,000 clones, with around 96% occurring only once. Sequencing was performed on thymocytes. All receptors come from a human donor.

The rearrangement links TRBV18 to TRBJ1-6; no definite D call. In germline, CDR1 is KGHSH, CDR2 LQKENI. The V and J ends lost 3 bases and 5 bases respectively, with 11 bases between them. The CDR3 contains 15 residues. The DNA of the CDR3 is TGTGCCAGCTCACCGGCTACTGTTGATAATTCACCCCTCCACTTT. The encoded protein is CASSPATVDNSPLHF.

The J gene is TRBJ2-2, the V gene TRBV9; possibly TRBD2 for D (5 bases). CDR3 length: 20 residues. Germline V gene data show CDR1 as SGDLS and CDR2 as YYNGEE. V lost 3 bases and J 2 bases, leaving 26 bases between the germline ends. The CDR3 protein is CASSARNTDAGPPNTGELFF. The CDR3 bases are TGTGCCAGCAGCGCGCGAAATACGGACGCGGGTCCACCCAACACCGGGGAGCTGTTTTTT.

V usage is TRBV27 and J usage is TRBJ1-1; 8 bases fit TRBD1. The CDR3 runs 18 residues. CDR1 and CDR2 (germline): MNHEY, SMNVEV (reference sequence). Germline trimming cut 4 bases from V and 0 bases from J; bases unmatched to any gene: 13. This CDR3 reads CASSSSRTGRRMNTEAFF. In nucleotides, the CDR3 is TGTGCCAGCAGTTCATCGAGGACAGGGAGAAGGATGAACACTGAAGCTTTCTTT.

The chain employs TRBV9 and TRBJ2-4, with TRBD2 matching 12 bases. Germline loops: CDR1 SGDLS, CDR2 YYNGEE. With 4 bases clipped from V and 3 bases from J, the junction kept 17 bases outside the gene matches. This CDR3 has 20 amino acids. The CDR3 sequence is CASSPRGGLAGPNGKNIQYF. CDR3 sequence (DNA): TGTGCCAGCAGCCCACGTGGGGGACTAGCGGGTCCGAATGGCAAAAACATTCAGTACTTC.

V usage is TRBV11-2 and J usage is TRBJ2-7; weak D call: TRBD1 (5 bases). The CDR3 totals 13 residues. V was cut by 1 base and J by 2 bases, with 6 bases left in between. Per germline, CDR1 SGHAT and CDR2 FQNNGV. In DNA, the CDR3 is TGTGCCAGCAGCTTAGGGACAACCTACGAGCAGTACTTC. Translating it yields CASSLGTTYEQYF.

CDR3 sequence reads: CASSSYRGSAQETQYF. DNA of the CDR3: TGTGCCAGCAGCTCCTATCGCGGCAGTGCCCAAGAGACCCAGTACTTC. The chain combines TRBV11-2 with TRBJ2-5; D gene unclear. Trimming took 4 bases from V and 1 from J, leaving 16 bases between them. The V gene's germline CDR1 is SGHAT and CDR2 FQNNGV. The CDR3 is 16 residues long.

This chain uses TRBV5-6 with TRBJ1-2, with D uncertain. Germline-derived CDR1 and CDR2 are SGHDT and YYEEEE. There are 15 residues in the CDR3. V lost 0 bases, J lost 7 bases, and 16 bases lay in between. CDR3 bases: TGTGCCAGCAGCTTGGCATGTCCGGAATGGGGTGGCTACACCTTC. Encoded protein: CASSLACPEWGGYTF.